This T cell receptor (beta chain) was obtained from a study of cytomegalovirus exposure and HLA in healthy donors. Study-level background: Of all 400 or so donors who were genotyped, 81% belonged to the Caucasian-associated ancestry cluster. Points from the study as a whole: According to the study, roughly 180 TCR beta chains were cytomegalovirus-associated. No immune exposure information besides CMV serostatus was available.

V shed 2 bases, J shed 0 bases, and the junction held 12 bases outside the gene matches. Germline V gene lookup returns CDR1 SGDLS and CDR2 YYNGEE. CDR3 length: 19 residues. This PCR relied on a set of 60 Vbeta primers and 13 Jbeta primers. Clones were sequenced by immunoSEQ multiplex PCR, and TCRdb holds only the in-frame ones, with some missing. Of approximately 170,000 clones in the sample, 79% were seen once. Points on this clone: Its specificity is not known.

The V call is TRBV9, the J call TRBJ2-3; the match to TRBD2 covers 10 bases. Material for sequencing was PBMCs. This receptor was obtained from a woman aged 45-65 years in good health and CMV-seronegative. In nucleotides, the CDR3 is TGTGCCAGCAGCGTGGGGGCTAGCGGGAGAAGAGGGAGCACAGATACGCAGTATTTT. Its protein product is CASSVGASGRRGSTDTQYF.